This T cell receptor beta chain was identified in a study of blood T cell repertoires in COVID-19. Study-level information: The study drew acute and convalescent COVID-19 samples from the United States, Italy and Spain. T cells, B-cell-depleted T cells, or PBMCs provided the cDNA or gDNA that served as material.

After removal of 4 bases from V and 5 bases from J, the junction contained 9 bases not matched to a gene. The CDR3 covers 15 residues. Looked up from germline, CDR1 is SGHTA and CDR2 is FQGNSA. In the original workflow: Nucleated cell number was recorded as an estimate derived from reference gene primer amplification. The method was immunoSEQ multiplex PCR; TCRdb's version includes in-frame clones alone and lacks a portion of them. Clone size and V and J calls were adopted from that table, with D and trimming inferred from the DNA. This table holds 200,000 to 300,000 clones, 70% to 85% found once. The chain recombines TRBV7-2 with TRBJ1-1; 8 bases agree with TRBD1. What was sequenced was peripheral blood. The source of this sequence is a man aged 35-49 years who had recovered from COVID-19. CDR3 nucleotide sequence: TGTGCCAGCAGCTCCAGGGGGCCGATACCTACTGAAGCTTTCTTT. This sequence encodes CASSSRGPIPTEAFF.